The next 32 T cell receptor beta chains were all read from a single sample in a study of control samples from healthy donors and cancer patients. Generated by immunoSEQ multiplex PCR, the TCRdb table keeps only in-frame clones and is missing some. Among 25,000 to 35,000 clones listed, 70% to 80% were seen once. Sequencing input: PBMCs. These receptors all come from a man aged 55 to 70 with head and neck cancer.

The rearrangement joins TRBV12-3 or TRBV12-4 to TRBJ2-7, with D maybe TRBD1 (6 bases). V was pared by 3 bases and J by 3 bases, with 9 bases between. This CDR3 contains 13 residues. The CDR3 sequence is CASSLQTGYEQYF. CDR3 nucleotide sequence: TGTGCCAGCAGTTTGCAGACAGGCTACGAGCAGTACTTC.

The genes are TRBV6-2 or TRBV6-3 and TRBJ2-5; 14 positions match TRBD2. This CDR3 region has 17 residues. Germline V gene data show CDR1 as MNHEY and CDR2 as SVGEGT. V shed 4 bases, J shed 5 bases, and the junction held 9 bases outside the gene matches. The CDR3 DNA follows: TGTGCCAGCAGTTTTGCCGGGACTAGCGGGGGATTGGAGACCCAGTACTTC. This gives the protein CASSFAGTSGGLETQYF.

This chain links TRBV12-3 or TRBV12-4 with TRBJ1-1; maybe TRBD1 (6 bases). V was clipped by 5 bases and J by 2 bases, with 9 bases between them. This CDR3 contains 13 residues. CDR3 amino acids: CASSPTGNTEAFF. The DNA for the CDR3 is TGTGCCAGCAGTCCGACAGGAAACACTGAAGCTTTCTTT.

The chain uses TRBV2 and TRBJ1-5; D is ambiguous. Germline CDR1 reads SNHLY; CDR2 reads FYNNEI. This CDR3 has 14 amino acids. Trimming cost V 7 bases and J 4 bases, with 14 bases left between them. In nucleotides, the CDR3 is TGTGCCAGCAAGGCTCGGACGGGGAATCAGCCCCAGCATTTT. It encodes CASKARTGNQPQHF.

V gene TRBV5-6 combines with J gene TRBJ2-1; unclear D gene. The CDR3 is 17 residues long. V lost 4 bases to trimming and J lost 1 base, with 18 bases between them. The germline V gene encodes CDR1 SGHDT and CDR2 YYEEEE. The CDR3 region is CASSTRLVISSYNEQFF. The CDR3 DNA is TGTGCCAGCAGCACCCGTCTAGTCATCTCGTCCTACAATGAGCAGTTCTTC.

This sequence joins TRBV6-2 or TRBV6-3 and TRBJ2-5; TRBD2 matches at 8 bases. Trimming cost V 6 bases and J 1 base; bases outside gene matches: 13. Germline-derived CDR1 and CDR2 are MNHEY and SVGEGT. CDR3 length: 17 residues. The CDR3 sequence: CASSTGGREDLQETQYF. CDR3 DNA sequence: TGTGCCAGCAGCACCGGGGGGCGGGAGGACCTCCAAGAGACCCAGTACTTC.

This clone was detected once. CDR3 nucleotide sequence: TGTGCCTGGAGTGCTCGACAGGGCCGCTATGGCTACACCTTC. It translates to CAWSARQGRYGYTF. The chain combines TRBV30 with TRBJ1-2, with TRBD1 identical over 7 bases. Trimming cost V 1 base and J 4 bases; bases outside gene matches: 6. Per germline, CDR1 GTSNPN and CDR2 SVGIG (reference sequence). The CDR3 contains 14 residues.

V usage is TRBV5-1 and J usage is TRBJ2-7, with 11 bases identical to TRBD2. Losses at the gene ends were 2 bases for V and 0 bases for J; bases not matched to a gene: 13. Germline values: CDR1 SGHRS, CDR2 YFSETQ. The length of the CDR3 is 19 residues. CDR3: CASSLELVAGGSSSYEQYF. CDR3 nucleotides: TGCGCCAGCAGCTTAGAGTTGGTAGCGGGAGGGTCAAGCTCCTACGAGCAGTACTTC.

In DNA form, the CDR3 reads TGTGCCATCAGTGAGTCCGAAATAGCGGGCGGCTCGCGGGAGACCCAGTACTTC. This codes for CAISESEIAGGSRETQYF. This chain links TRBV10-3 with TRBJ2-5, with 7 bases matching TRBD2. V lost 0 bases to trimming and J lost 5 bases; unmatched junction nucleotides: 15. CDR3 length equals 18 residues. Germline CDR1 and CDR2: ENHRY and SYGVKD.

The rearrangement uses TRBV27 and TRBJ2-5; no firm D call. Trimming removed 2 bases at V and 5 bases at J, with 6 bases between. The CDR3 is 12 amino acids. From germline, CDR1 is MNHEY and CDR2 SMNVEV (reference sequence). This chain's CDR3 is CASSLLGETQYF. The CDR3 bases are TGTGCCAGCAGTTTACTTGGGGAGACCCAGTACTTC.

V usage is TRBV19 and J usage is TRBJ2-7, with D possibly being TRBD2 (6 bases). The CDR3 totals 13 residues. Germline V gene lookup returns CDR1 LNHDA and CDR2 SQIVND (reference sequence). Trimming removed 4 bases at V and 2 bases at J, with 9 bases between. The DNA for the CDR3 is TGTGCCAGTAGTAGCGGGGCCGCCTACGAGCAGTACTTC. Translation gives CASSSGAAYEQYF.

The rearrangement links TRBV7-3 to TRBJ2-3, with D possibly being TRBD2 (6 bases). The CDR3 is 18 residues long. V lost 2 bases to trimming and J lost 1 base, with 19 bases between them. In germline, CDR1 is SGHTA, CDR2 FQGTGA. Here the CDR3 reads CASSLQPTSPSGTDTQYF. The DNA of the CDR3 is TGTGCCAGCAGCTTACAACCGACTAGTCCCTCGGGCACAGATACGCAGTATTTT.

This chain links TRBV19 with TRBJ2-5; 9 bases agree with TRBD1. Germline CDR1 reads LNHDA; CDR2 reads SQIVND (reference sequence). Trimming took 3 bases from V and 4 from J; bases not matched to a gene: 9. CDR3 length: 16 amino acids. The CDR3 DNA follows: TGTGCCAGTAGTATTGGACAGGGGAGAAGTAGAGAGACCCAGTACTTC. It codes for CASSIGQGRSRETQYF.

The chain employs TRBV23-1 and TRBJ1-2; TRBD1 agrees at 7 bases. TRBV23-1 is known as an ORF, though its function is uncertain. The CDR3 has 15 amino acids. V was pared by 2 bases and J by 3 bases, with 6 bases of the junction left unmatched. CDR3 protein: CASSQLDRVDYGYTF. The CDR3 DNA reads as TGCGCCAGCAGTCAACTCGACAGGGTCGACTATGGCTACACCTTC.

The chain links TRBV4-2 to TRBJ2-7; D call uncertain. Germline V gene sequence: CDR1 LGHNA, CDR2 YNFKEQ. The CDR3 consists of 13 residues. Trimming removed 3 bases at V and 4 bases at J, with 10 bases between. The chain's CDR3 is CASSQGNGYEQYF. The CDR3 nucleotides read TGTGCCAGCAGCCAGGGGAACGGTTACGAGCAGTACTTC.

The rearrangement uses TRBV5-1 and TRBJ1-1, with 10 bases aligning to TRBD1. The ends lost 4 bases at V and 0 bases at J; junction bases unmatched: 6. This CDR3 is 16 amino acids long. Germline lookup yields CDR1 SGHRS and CDR2 YFSETQ. This CDR3 is CASSEDRGAMNTEAFF. Written as DNA, the CDR3 is TGCGCCAGCAGCGAGGACAGGGGGGCTATGAACACTGAAGCTTTCTTT.

As concerns this clone: A clone one base away is much larger, so this may be a read error. The sample carries other DNA sequences with the same CDR3. The chain combines TRBV30 with TRBJ2-7, with 9 bases that match TRBD1. The CDR3 has 14 residues. CDR1 is GTSNPN, CDR2 SVGIG, per germline (reference sequence). V was pared by 4 bases and J by 7 bases, with 11 bases of the junction left unmatched. CDR3 in DNA: TGTGCCTGGAATCTGGGACAGGGAGCGGGGGAGCAGTACTTC. This codes for CAWNLGQGAGEQYF.

The V call is TRBV6-1, the J call TRBJ1-1; no clear D gene. The V gene's germline CDR1 is MNHNS and CDR2 SASEGT. V dropped 1 base and J dropped 10 bases, with 7 bases sitting between them. The CDR3 consists of 11 residues. In nucleotides, the CDR3 is TGTGCCAGCAGTGAAGAGAATAGAGCTTTCTTT. It yields the protein CASSEENRAFF.

The genes are TRBV7-2 and TRBJ1-5; no firm D call. V was shortened by 5 bases and J by 2 bases, with 13 bases between the two germline ends. The CDR3 has 15 residues. The germline V gene encodes CDR1 SGHTA and CDR2 FQGNSA. The CDR3 DNA is TGTGCCAGCAGCCAGATGGTTGCGGGCAATCAGCCCCAGCATTTT. The encoded protein is CASSQMVAGNQPQHF.

The chain employs TRBV29-1 and TRBJ2-5, with 12 bases fitting TRBD2. CDR1 SQVTM and CDR2 ANQGSEA come from the germline V gene. J was trimmed by 5 bases and V by 6 bases; bases with no gene match: 4. The CDR3 is 13 amino acids. Here the CDR3 reads CSVGLAGGETQYF. As DNA, the CDR3 is TGCAGCGTGGGACTAGCGGGTGGTGAGACCCAGTACTTC.

V and J are TRBV12-3 or TRBV12-4 and TRBJ2-7; D is uncertain. The CDR3 runs 11 residues. V was pared by 5 bases and J by 3 bases, with 5 bases between. CDR3 in amino acids: CASSNLYEQYF. CDR3 DNA sequence: TGTGCCAGCAGTAACCTCTACGAGCAGTACTTC.

The chain couples TRBV7-9 to TRBJ2-2; 13 bases match TRBD2. The CDR3 contains 17 residues. Germline V gene lookup returns CDR1 SEHNR and CDR2 FQNEAQ (reference sequence). V shed 3 bases, J shed 4 bases, and the junction held 5 bases outside the gene matches. The CDR3 sequence is CASSFGLAGATTGELFF. Here the CDR3 DNA reads TGTGCCAGCAGCTTCGGACTAGCGGGAGCAACCACCGGGGAGCTGTTTTTT. Using reference TRBV7-9 and TRBJ2-2 for the parts outside the CDR3, the full variable domain is DTGVSQNPRHKITKRGQNVTFRCDPISEHNRLYWYRQTLGQGPEFLTYFQNEAQLEKSRLLSDRFSAERPKGSFSTLEIQRTEQGDSAMYLCASSFGLAGATTGELFFGEGSRLTVL.

V is TRBV2 and J is TRBJ2-3; possible D gene TRBD2, 6 bases. V was shortened by 7 bases and J by 6 bases, with 14 bases between the two germline ends. CDR1 SNHLY and CDR2 FYNNEI come from the germline V gene. The CDR3 has 13 amino acids. CDR3 bases: TGTGCCAGCAACTCGGGAGTGCGGGATACGCAGTATTTT. Amino acids: CASNSGVRDTQYF.

The rearrangement links TRBV5-5 to TRBJ2-5; the match to TRBD1 covers 8 bases. Trimming cost V 4 bases and J 7 bases; bases outside gene matches: 12. The CDR3 loop spans 15 amino acids. The germline gives CDR1 SGHKS, CDR2 YYEKEE (reference sequence). CDR3 DNA sequence: TGTGCCAGCAGCCCCCAGGCAGGGGGCAAGGGGACCCAGTACTTC. Its translation is CASSPQAGGKGTQYF.

For this clone: With only one base between it and a far larger clone, this is likely a read error. The CDR3 coding sequence is TGCCCCAGCAGCCGCCAGACAGGGGACACTGAAGCTTTCTTT. This translates into CPSSRQTGDTEAFF. The rearrangement links TRBV4-1 to TRBJ1-1; 8 bases map to TRBD1. Germline CDR1 MGHRA, CDR2 YSYEKL. The CDR3 has 14 amino acids.

This chain joins TRBV14 and TRBJ1-1; no clear D gene. This CDR3 comprises 12 residues. Germline V gene lookup returns CDR1 SGHDN and CDR2 FVKESK. The V and J ends lost 6 bases and 4 bases respectively, with 9 bases between them. The CDR3, as DNA: TGTGCCAGCAGGCCGGAGGGCACTGAAGCTTTCTTT. It codes for CASRPEGTEAFF.

The rearrangement links TRBV5-1 to TRBJ2-2, with a possible D match to TRBD2 (6 bases). The germline V gene encodes CDR1 SGHRS and CDR2 YFSETQ. This CDR3 region has 15 residues. Trimming left V 6 bases short and J 3 bases short, with 15 bases between. Written as DNA, the CDR3 is TGCGCCAGCATCCTGGGGGGTGCCGACACCGGGGAGCTGTTTTTT. Its protein product is CASILGGADTGELFF.

The gene calls are TRBV19 and TRBJ2-7; TRBD2 agrees at 10 bases. CDR1 is LNHDA, CDR2 SQIVND, per germline (reference sequence). The length of the CDR3 is 14 residues. The ends lost 6 bases at V and 3 bases at J; junction bases unmatched: 5. DNA of the CDR3: TGTGCCAGTAGAGATAGCGGGAGGAGCTACGAGCAGTACTTC. It yields the protein CASRDSGRSYEQYF.

Regarding this clone: One end of the junction is discordant with germline, which a read error may explain. This rearrangement joins TRBV11-2 to TRBJ1-6; no clear D gene. The CDR3 is 12 residues long. The germline V gene encodes CDR1 SGHAT and CDR2 FQNNGV. CDR3 in amino acids: CASSSFNSPLHF. CDR3 nucleotides: TGTGCCAGCAGCTCCTTTAATTCACCCCTCCACTTT.

This clone has a handful of counts. The chain has TRBV5-1 and TRBJ1-2; a weak D match, TRBD1 (5 bases). Germline assignment: CDR1 SGHRS and CDR2 YFSETQ. The CDR3 contains 17 residues. Between the trimmed V and J ends, which lost 5 bases and 0 bases, there was a span of 20 bases. CDR3: CASRKGTIGLANYGYTF. The CDR3, as DNA: TGCGCCAGCAGAAAAGGGACGATCGGACTAGCTAACTATGGCTACACCTTC.

A single count supports this clone. This chain joins TRBV11-1 and TRBJ1-6, with a possible D match to TRBD1 (5 bases). This CDR3 has 14 residues. V lost 3 bases, J lost 7 bases, and 10 bases lay in between. The germline CDR1 and CDR2 sequences are SGHAT and FQDESV (reference sequence). The CDR3 region is CASSLGHRNSPLHF. In DNA, the CDR3 is TGTGCCAGCAGCTTGGGGCACCGGAATTCACCCCTCCACTTT.

This clone was seen once. This rearrangement joins TRBV6-5 to TRBJ1-2; D is possibly TRBD1 (6 bases). CDR1 is MNHEY, CDR2 SVGAGI, per germline. Trimming cost V 2 bases and J 0 bases, with 13 bases left between them. The length of the CDR3 is 16 residues. For the CDR3, the DNA is TGTGCCAGCAGTTACCTGACAGGAGTGACTAACTATGGCTACACCTTC. It codes for CASSYLTGVTNYGYTF.